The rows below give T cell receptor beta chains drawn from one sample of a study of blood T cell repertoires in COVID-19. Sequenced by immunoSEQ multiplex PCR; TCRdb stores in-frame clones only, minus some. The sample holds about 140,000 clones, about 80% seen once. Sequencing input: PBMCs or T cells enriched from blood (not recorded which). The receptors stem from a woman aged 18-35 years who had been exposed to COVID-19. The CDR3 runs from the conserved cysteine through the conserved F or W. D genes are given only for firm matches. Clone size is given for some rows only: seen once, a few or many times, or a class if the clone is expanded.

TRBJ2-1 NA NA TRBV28 CASSLSQRVGNEQFF TGTGCCAGCAGTTTATCCCAGCGGGTAGGCAATGAGCAGTTCTTC
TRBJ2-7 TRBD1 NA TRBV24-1 CATRDRDSYEQYF TGTGCCACCAGGGACAGGGACTCCTACGAGCAGTACTTC
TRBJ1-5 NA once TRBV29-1 CSVAWTEDQPQHF TGCAGCGTCGCCTGGACGGAGGATCAGCCCCAGCATTTT
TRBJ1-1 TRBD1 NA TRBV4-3 CASSHTNRGTEAFF TGCGCCAGCAGCCATACTAACAGGGGGACTGAAGCTTTCTTT
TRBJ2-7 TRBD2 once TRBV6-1 CASSLGTSATEQYF TGTGCCAGCAGTCTCGGGACTAGCGCAACCGAGCAGTACTTC
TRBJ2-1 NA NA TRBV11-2 CASSPGGGMNEQFF TGTGCCAGCAGCCCCGGCGGCGGAATGAATGAGCAGTTCTTC
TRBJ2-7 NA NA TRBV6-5 CASSYLPSYEQYF TGTGCCAGCAGTTACCTCCCCAGCTACGAGCAGTACTTC
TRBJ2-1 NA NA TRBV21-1 CASSKDRINEQFF TGTGCCAGCAGCAAGGACAGGATCAATGAGCAGTTCTTC
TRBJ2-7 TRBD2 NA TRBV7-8 CASSLVLADNEQYF TGTGCCAGCAGCTTAGTACTAGCGGATAACGAGCAGTACTTC
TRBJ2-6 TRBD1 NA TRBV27 CASSSSFGQGLSGANVLTF TGTGCCAGCAGCTCCTCGTTCGGACAGGGACTCTCTGGGGCCAACGTCCTGACTTTC
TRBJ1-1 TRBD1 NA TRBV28 CASNPTGVTEAFF TGTGCCAGCAATCCGACAGGGGTGACTGAAGCTTTCTTT
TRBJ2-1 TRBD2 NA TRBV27 CASSLYRGGRGDNEQFF TGTGCCAGCAGTTTATATCGGGGCGGGAGGGGGGACAATGAGCAGTTCTTC
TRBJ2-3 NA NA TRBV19 CASRNILLPSTDTQYF TGTGCCAGTAGGAATATACTTCTCCCCAGCACAGATACGCAGTATTTT
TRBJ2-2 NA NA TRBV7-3 CASSLTNTNTGELFF TGTGCCAGCAGCCTTACTAATACTAACACCGGGGAGCTGTTTTTT
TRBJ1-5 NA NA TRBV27 CASSLSAQYSNQPQHF TGTGCCAGCAGTTTATCGGCACAGTATAGCAATCAGCCCCAGCATTTT
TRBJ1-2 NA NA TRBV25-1 CASSEVGGLTIGGYTF TGTGCCAGCAGTGAGGTTGGCGGACTAACTATAGGTGGCTACACCTTC
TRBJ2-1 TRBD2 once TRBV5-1 CASSLAVGLAGPREQFF TGCGCCAGCAGCTTGGCCGTGGGATTAGCGGGACCCCGTGAGCAGTTCTTC
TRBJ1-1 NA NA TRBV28 CATSGETEAFF TGTGCCACCTCCGGAGAGACTGAAGCTTTCTTT